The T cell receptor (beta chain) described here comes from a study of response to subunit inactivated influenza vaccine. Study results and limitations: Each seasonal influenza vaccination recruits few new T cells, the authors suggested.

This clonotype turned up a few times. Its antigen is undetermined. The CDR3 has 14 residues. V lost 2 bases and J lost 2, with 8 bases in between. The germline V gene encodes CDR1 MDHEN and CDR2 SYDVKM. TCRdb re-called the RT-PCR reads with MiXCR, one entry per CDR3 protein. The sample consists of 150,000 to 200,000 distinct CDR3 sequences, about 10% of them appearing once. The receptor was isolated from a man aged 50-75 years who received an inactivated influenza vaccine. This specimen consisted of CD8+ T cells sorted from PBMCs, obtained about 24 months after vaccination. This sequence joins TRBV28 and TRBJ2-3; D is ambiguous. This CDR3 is CASSLVEYTDTQYF. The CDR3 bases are TGTGCCAGCAGTTTAGTGGAGTACACAGATACGCAGTATTTT.